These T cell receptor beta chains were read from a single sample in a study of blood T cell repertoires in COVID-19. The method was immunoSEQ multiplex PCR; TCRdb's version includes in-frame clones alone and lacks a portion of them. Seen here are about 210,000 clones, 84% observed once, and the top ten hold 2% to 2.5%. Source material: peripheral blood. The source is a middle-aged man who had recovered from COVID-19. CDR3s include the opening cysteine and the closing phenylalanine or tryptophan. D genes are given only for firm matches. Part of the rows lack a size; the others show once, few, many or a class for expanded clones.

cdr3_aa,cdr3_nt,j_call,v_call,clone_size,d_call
CASSEVVLAQETQYF,TGTGCCAGCAGTGAAGTTGTCCTAGCCCAAGAGACCCAGTACTTC,TRBJ2-5,TRBV6-1,.,.
CASSALTGSTEAFF,TGTGCCAGTAGTGCCTTGACAGGCAGCACTGAAGCTTTCTTT,TRBJ1-1,TRBV19,.,.
CASSGPGTEYEQYF,TGTGCCAGCAGCGGACCCGGGACAGAGTACGAGCAGTACTTC,TRBJ2-7,TRBV9,.,TRBD1
CASSEARFSPQHF,TGTGCCAGCAGTGAAGCCCGGTTTTCGCCCCAGCATTTT,TRBJ1-5,TRBV6-1,few,.
CASSYGGARETQYF,TGTGCCAGCAGTTACGGGGGGGCTCGCGAGACCCAGTACTTC,TRBJ2-5,TRBV6-2/TRBV6-3,.,.
CASSAQTSGSPEQYF,TGTGCCAGCAGCGCCCAGACTAGCGGGAGTCCCGAGCAGTACTTC,TRBJ2-7,TRBV5-4,.,TRBD2
CASGPGLAGTGELFF,TGTGCCAGCGGACCGGGACTAGCGGGGACCGGGGAGCTGTTTTTT,TRBJ2-2,TRBV7-2,.,TRBD2
CASSLDGRLHEQYF,TGTGCCAGCAGCTTAGATGGGCGATTGCACGAGCAGTACTTC,TRBJ2-7,TRBV7-6,.,.
CSVGGAFF,TGCAGTGTAGGCGGGGCTTTCTTT,TRBJ1-1,TRBV20-1,.,.
CASSQQGRDTQYF,TGTGCCAGCAGCCAACAGGGTAGAGATACGCAGTATTTT,TRBJ2-3,TRBV3-1/TRBV3-2,.,.
CASSSLGRLQNSGNTIYF,TGTGCCAGCAGCTCACTAGGGCGGCTGCAAAACTCTGGAAACACCATATATTTT,TRBJ1-3,TRBV7-9,.,.
CASSGDSPQFF,TGTGCCAGCAGCGGGGACAGTCCACAGTTCTTC,TRBJ2-1,TRBV5-6,.,TRBD1
CASSSASREHTGELFF,TGTGCCAGCAGCTCCGCGTCGCGGGAGCATACCGGGGAGCTGTTTTTT,TRBJ2-2,TRBV7-9,.,TRBD2
CASSKLVEETQYF,TGTGCCAGCAGCAAACTAGTAGAAGAGACCCAGTACTTC,TRBJ2-5,TRBV9,.,.
CASWKQGQEGYGYTF,TGTGCCAGCTGGAAACAGGGGCAAGAGGGCTATGGCTACACCTTC,TRBJ1-2,TRBV27,.,TRBD1
CASSPEKGVYEKLFF,TGTGCCAGCAGCCCAGAAAAGGGAGTATATGAAAAACTGTTTTTT,TRBJ1-4,TRBV3-1/TRBV3-2,.,.
CASSSGTGYEQYF,TGTGCCAGCAGCTCCGGGACAGGCTACGAGCAGTACTTC,TRBJ2-7,TRBV7-2,.,TRBD1
CASSLGALAGSAAETQYF,TGTGCCAGCAGTTTAGGGGCGCTAGCGGGAAGTGCGGCGGAGACCCAGTACTTC,TRBJ2-5,TRBV27,once,TRBD2
CASSAQGGVNTEAFF,TGTGCCAGCAGTGCACAGGGGGGGGTGAACACTGAAGCTTTCTTT,TRBJ1-1,TRBV2,.,TRBD1